This T cell receptor beta chain was observed in a study of T-cell memory formation after mild COVID-19. As for the study in general: TCR clusters largely stayed donor specific.

In this sample, this clonotype turned up a few times. From germline, CDR1 is SGDLS and CDR2 YYNGEE. The CDR3 runs 15 residues. Trimming at V came to 0 bases and at J to 3 bases, leaving 3 bases not matched to a gene. Sample barcodes and UMIs were carried by the TCR alpha and TCR beta cDNA libraries that 5'RACE generated with constant-segment primers. TCRdb reprocessed the 5' RACE reads via MiXCR and lists one record per CDR3 protein. The table includes approximately 210,000 distinct CDR3 sequences, over 9.5% detected once. The rearrangement joins TRBV9 to TRBJ2-4, with TRBD2 identical over 7 bases. The receptor was derived from a man between 18 and 35 years old who had mild COVID-19 (a few samples of this study predate the infection). Cell type and time point are not known. The sequenced material came from PBMCs or a T cell subset sorted from them (not recorded which). The CDR3 sequence is CASSVGQRGKNIQYF. For the CDR3, the DNA is TGTGCCAGCAGCGTAGGACAGCGGGGCAAAAACATTCAGTACTTC.